These 5 T cell receptor beta chains were sequenced from one sample in a study of T cells in localized non-small cell lung cancer. The protocol was immunoSEQ multiplex PCR, while the TCRdb copy is restricted to in-frame clones and leaves out a portion. The sample lists approximately 41,000 clones, about 91% seen once, with roughly 10% in the top ten. The sequences come from PBMCs, collected before any cancer treatment. The receptors derive from a woman aged 40-69 years with stage II lung adenocarcinoma.

The gene calls are TRBV4-2 and TRBJ2-3, with 8 bases matching TRBD2. The V gene's germline CDR1 is LGHNA and CDR2 YNFKEQ. The ends lost 0 bases at V and 2 bases at J; junction bases unmatched: 10. The CDR3 spans 18 residues. This CDR3 reads CASSQDLSGGSNTDTQYF. The CDR3 DNA is TGTGCCAGCAGCCAAGATCTCAGCGGGGGATCTAACACAGATACGCAGTATTTT.

V and J are TRBV10-2 and TRBJ2-7; tentatively, D is TRBD2 (5 bases). Trimming shortened V by 5 bases and J by 4 bases, and 15 bases separated the two germline ends. This CDR3 comprises 14 residues. CDR1 WSHSY and CDR2 SAAADI come from the germline V gene. CDR3 nucleotide sequence: TGCGCCAGCAGTTCGGCGGGCCTCAGTTACGAGCAGTACTTC. It codes for CASSSAGLSYEQYF.

This clone was counted only a few times. The V and J genes are TRBV10-2 and TRBJ2-3, with D uncertain. V dropped 10 bases and J dropped 6 bases, with 8 bases sitting between them. This CDR3 has 10 residues. Germline CDR1 WSHSY, CDR2 SAAADI. The CDR3 reads CATARDTQYF. The CDR3 DNA follows: TGCGCCACCGCCCGGGATACGCAGTATTTT.

This chain connects TRBV5-1 to TRBJ2-2; D is uncertain. The CDR3 has 13 residues. Germline lookup yields CDR1 SGHRS and CDR2 YFSETQ. V shed 6 bases and J shed 2 bases, with 8 bases lying between them. CDR3 DNA sequence: TGCGCCAGCAAGGAGTCAAACACCGGGGAGCTGTTTTTT. Protein sequence: CASKESNTGELFF.

A few counts support this clone. The V call is TRBV10-2, the J call TRBJ2-5; the match to TRBD2 covers 10 bases. The germline V gene encodes CDR1 WSHSY and CDR2 SAAADI. The CDR3 contains 17 residues. The V gene end was trimmed by 2 bases and the J gene end by 2 bases; junction bases not matched to a gene: 8. DNA of the CDR3: TGCGCCAGCAGTGAGCGTCTAGCGGGAGAGGGGCAAGAGACCCAGTACTTC. The encoded protein is CASSERLAGEGQETQYF.